This TCR beta chain came from a study of shared clonotypes between healthy human individuals. TCRdb's table, derived via immunoSEQ multiplex PCR, lists solely in-frame clones and lacks some. This table holds about 2.4 million clones, approximately 93% found once. Germline V gene data show CDR1 as LNHDA and CDR2 as SQIVND (reference sequence). Trimming took off 3 bases at V and 4 bases at J, with 13 bases between the two ends. The CDR3 loop spans 15 amino acids. What was sequenced was naive CD4+ T cells from PBMCs. Subset in this sample: CD45RA+ positively selected. The TCR originated in a man younger than 35 in good health. Some clones in this sample may be carry-over from other donors' samples. The J gene is TRBJ1-5, the V gene TRBV19; D is unresolved. CDR3 DNA sequence: TGTGCCAGTAGTATTTTGTCCCCGCCAAATCAGCCCCAGCATTTT. Translation: CASSILSPPNQPQHF.